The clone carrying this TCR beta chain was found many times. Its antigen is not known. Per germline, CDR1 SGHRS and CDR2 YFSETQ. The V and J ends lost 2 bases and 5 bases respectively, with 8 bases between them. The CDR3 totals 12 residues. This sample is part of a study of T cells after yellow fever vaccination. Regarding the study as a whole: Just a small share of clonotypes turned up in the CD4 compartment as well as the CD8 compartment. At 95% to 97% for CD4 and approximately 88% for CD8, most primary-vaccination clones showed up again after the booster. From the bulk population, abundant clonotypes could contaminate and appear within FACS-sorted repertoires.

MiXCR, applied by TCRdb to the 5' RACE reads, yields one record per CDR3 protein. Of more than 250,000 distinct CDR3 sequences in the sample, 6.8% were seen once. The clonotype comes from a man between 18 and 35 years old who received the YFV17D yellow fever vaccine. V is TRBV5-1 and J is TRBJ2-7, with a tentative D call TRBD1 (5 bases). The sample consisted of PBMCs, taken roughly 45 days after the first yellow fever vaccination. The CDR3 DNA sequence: TGCGCCAGCAGCTTCCAGGGTAACGAGCAGTACTTC. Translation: CASSFQGNEQYF.